Listed here are 13 T cell receptor beta chains from one sample, sequenced in a study of HIV-infected patients and healthy controls. One entry per CDR3 protein, called by TCRdb with MiXCR from the 5' RACE reads. The profile shows approximately 64,000 distinct CDR3 sequences, 15% to 20% of them singletons. Sequencing used CD4+ T cells from blood. The receptors were sampled from a human donor in good health.

This clonotype was detected ten times or more. The CDR3 loop is CASSPTGVDNQPQHF. In nucleotides, the CDR3 is TGTGCCAGCAGTCCCACAGGGGTGGACAATCAGCCCCAGCATTTT. The chain has TRBV12-3 or TRBV12-4 and TRBJ1-5; 7 nucleotides line up with TRBD1. This CDR3 is 15 amino acids long. Trimming removed 5 bases from V and 3 bases from J; junction bases left unmatched: 7.

The chain couples TRBV24-1 to TRBJ2-1; TRBD2 matches 9 bases. With V trimmed by 4 bases and J by 0 bases, 0 bases remained unmatched. CDR1 is KGHDR, CDR2 SFDVKD, per germline. The CDR3 is made up of 15 amino acids. The CDR3 loop is CATSETSGSYNEQFF. The CDR3 DNA reads TGTGCCACCAGTGAGACTAGCGGCTCCTACAATGAGCAGTTCTTC.

This clonotype was counted a few times. The chain recombines TRBV6-9 with TRBJ1-2; a weak D match, TRBD1 (6 bases). CDR1 is MNHGY, CDR2 SVAAGI, per germline. The V end lost 4 bases, the J end lost 3 bases, and 18 bases lay between the germline ends. This CDR3 has 16 residues. The CDR3 sequence: CASSSRWGAVDYGYTF. The CDR3 DNA follows: TGTGCCAGCAGTTCCCGGTGGGGGGCAGTGGACTATGGCTACACCTTC.

This clonotype showed up just a few times. This chain links TRBV20-1 with TRBJ2-3, with D unresolved. Germline-derived CDR1 and CDR2 are DFQATT and SNEGSKA (reference sequence). V was cut by 3 bases and J by 1 base, with 8 bases left in between. This CDR3 is 13 amino acids long. DNA for the CDR3: TGCAGTGCTAGTGGCCAAGGCACAGATACGCAGTATTTT. As protein: CSASGQGTDTQYF.

The chain has TRBV18 and TRBJ1-6; maybe TRBD1 (6 bases). Trimming removed 1 base from V and 5 bases from J, with 24 bases in between. CDR1 and CDR2 (germline): KGHSH, LQKENI. The CDR3 sequence is 20 residues long. The CDR3 region is CASSPQSILQGRSHNSPLHF. The DNA for the CDR3 is TGTGCCAGCTCACCACAATCGATCTTACAGGGAAGAAGCCATAATTCACCCCTCCACTTT.

This clonotype was found a few times. The CDR3 DNA reads TGTGCCAGCAATTCCCGGGACTCAGGAGATACGCAGTATTTT. Residues: CASNSRDSGDTQYF. This chain joins TRBV12-3 or TRBV12-4 and TRBJ2-3; TRBD2 might be the D (6 bases). V lost 7 bases and J 5 bases, leaving 16 bases between the germline ends. This CDR3 comprises 14 residues.

The gene calls are TRBV12-3 or TRBV12-4 and TRBJ1-5; D ambiguous. There are 12 residues in the CDR3. V gave up 2 bases and J gave up 9 bases, with 8 bases separating them. The DNA of the CDR3 is TGTGCCAGCAGTTTACGACCTGGGCCCCAGCATTTT. It encodes CASSLRPGPQHF.

In this sample, this clonotype turned up a few times. The chain recombines TRBV19 with TRBJ2-7; D is perhaps TRBD2 (5 bases). V was trimmed by 4 bases and J by 0 bases, leaving 7 bases between them. The V gene's germline CDR1 is LNHDA and CDR2 SQIVND (reference sequence). This CDR3 region has 13 residues. CDR3 region: CASSTGDSYEQYF. The CDR3, as DNA: TGTGCCAGTAGTACCGGGGACTCCTACGAGCAGTACTTC.

The sample holds a few counts of this clonotype. The chain recombines TRBV30 with TRBJ1-1; perhaps TRBD1 as D (5 bases). This CDR3 comprises 14 residues. Looked up from germline, CDR1 is GTSNPN and CDR2 is SVGIG (reference sequence). V lost 2 bases and J 6 bases, leaving 16 bases between the germline ends. CDR3 amino acids: CAWSRDPQRAEAFF. The CDR3 region has the DNA TGTGCCTGGAGTCGGGACCCACAAAGGGCTGAAGCTTTCTTT.

This clonotype showed up many times. The chain couples TRBV2 to TRBJ1-1, with D possibly being TRBD1 (5 bases). V lost 5 bases and J lost 6, with 10 bases in between. This CDR3 is built from 12 residues. Germline V gives CDR1 SNHLY, CDR2 FYNNEI. CDR3 sequence reads: CASSRGTAEAFF. For the CDR3, the DNA is TGTGCCAGCAGTCGGGGGACGGCTGAAGCTTTCTTT.

The CDR3 DNA follows: TGCGCCAGCAGCCAAGATGTGGCTCAGGATTCACCCCTCCACTTT. Translating gives CASSQDVAQDSPLHF. This rearrangement joins TRBV4-3 to TRBJ1-6; no definite D call. The ends were cut back, 0 bases at V and 8 bases at J, with 11 bases in the middle. CDR3 length: 15 residues. CDR1 is LGHNA and CDR2 is YSLEER in the germline V gene.

This sequence joins TRBV6-2 or TRBV6-3 and TRBJ1-3; no reliable D call. CDR3 length equals 13 residues. Trimming took off 6 bases at V and 2 bases at J, with 8 bases between the two ends. The V gene's germline CDR1 is MNHEY and CDR2 SVGEGT. Here the CDR3 DNA reads TGTGCCAGCAGAGCGGGGACTGGAAACACCATATATTTT. This gives the protein CASRAGTGNTIYF.

This clonotype has ten or more counts. The chain joins TRBV10-2 to TRBJ1-5; 8 bases map to TRBD1. Germline values: CDR1 WSHSY, CDR2 SAAADI. CDR3 length equals 14 residues. Unmatched junction bases numbered 5, after V lost 4 bases and J lost 6 bases. CDR3 protein: CASSAQGAAQPQHF. CDR3 nucleotide sequence: TGCGCCAGCAGTGCTCAGGGGGCCGCTCAGCCCCAGCATTTT.